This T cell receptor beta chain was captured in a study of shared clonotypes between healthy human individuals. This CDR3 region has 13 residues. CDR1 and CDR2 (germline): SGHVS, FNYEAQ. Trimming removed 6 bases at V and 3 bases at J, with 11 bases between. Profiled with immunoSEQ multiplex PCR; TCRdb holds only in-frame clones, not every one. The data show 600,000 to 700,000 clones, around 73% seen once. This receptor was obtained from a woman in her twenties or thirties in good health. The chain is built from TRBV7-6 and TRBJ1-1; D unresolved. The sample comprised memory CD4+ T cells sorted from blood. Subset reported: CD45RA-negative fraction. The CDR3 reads CASSQIRDTEAFF. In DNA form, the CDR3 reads TGTGCCAGCAGTCAAATTAGGGACACTGAAGCTTTCTTT. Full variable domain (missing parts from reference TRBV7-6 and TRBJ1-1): GAGVSQSPRYKVTKRGQDVALRCDPISGHVSLYWYRQALGQGPEFLTYFNYEAQQDKSGLPNDRFSAERPEGSISTLTIQRTEQRDSAMYRCASSQIRDTEAFFGQGTRLTVV.